What follows is one TCR beta chain and its context. This clonotype was seen at least ten times. Its antigen is currently not known. No qualities accompany the bases; no much larger clone lies one base away. TCR libraries were built from about 370 ng RNA with the Immunoverse kit, using molecular barcoded adaptors covering alpha/delta and beta/gamma chains. TCR library preparation used the same RNA that was used for transcriptome sequencing. Sequencing of TCR libraries was carried out on an Illumina HiSeq 4000 with 2 x 150 cycles. The source study handled its data this way. Using MiXCR, which included quality filtering and error correction, TCR reads were aligned to human V, D, J and C references and then assembled into CDR3 clonotypes. Clonotype counts and gene usage diversity were analyzed with the tcR package in R. For inspection of raw mapping reads, RNA-seq reads were mapped by STAR aligner version 2.5.3a onto GRCh37 of the human genome. IR-seq fastq files were randomly downsampled with Seqtk 1.3 to test the effect of sequencing depth on detected clonotypes. TCRdb ran its own pipeline on the public reads, namely fastp trimming at Q25 and MiXCR clone calling, and kept in-frame beta chains. Rows matching on CDR3 protein sequence are summarized as one entry with the most common DNA and genes. The V and J calls were not made by the authors but by TCRdb's processing. This sample holds tens of thousands of distinct CDR3 sequences; approximately 15% were observed only once. The top ten clonotypes cover approximately 6.5% of the sample.

This sample is part of a study of read filtering for tumor transcriptome and immune sequencing (dated by TCRdb to the early 2020s). For the study in its entirety: The cohort was composed of about 18 male and 14 female patients, with a mean age of about 68 years and an age range of about 45 to 90. As a main aim, a read-filtering strategy for immune repertoire data was addressed, with the specific question being whether clonotypes supported by a single read should be removed. By revised international staging, roughly 8 patients were R-ISS I, some 16 were R-ISS II and 6 or 7 were R-ISS III. Per sample, about 4.05 to 11 million TCR-region mapped reads were obtained with IR-seq, compared with only 85 to 1273 with RNA-seq. The study compared TCR repertoires from targeted immune repertoire sequencing and bulk whole-transcriptome sequencing run on the same bone marrow samples. After DNase treatment, whole-transcriptome libraries were prepared using the TruSeq RNA Access Library Prep Kit.

Broad study findings and their caveats: Rather than purified T cells, the sorted CD138-negative fraction was a mixed bone marrow immune population. The correlation between IR-seq and RNA-seq shared clonotype proportions rose when single-read clonotypes were removed. Clonotypes were captured by IR-seq at much higher depth and more reliably than by RNA-seq, and smaller IR-seq throughput was sufficient for identification of most shared clonotypes. Single-read clonotypes made up roughly 82% of clonotypes but roughly 3.2% of total reads in IR-seq, and under 75% of clonotypes and approximately 48% of reads in RNA-seq.

Every patient had bone marrow sampled at the time of active disease. Ficoll-Hypaque density gradient centrifugation was used to isolate the bone marrow mononuclear cells. Myeloma plasma cells were removed and CD138-negative cells were collected by negative selection after labeling with CD138 magnetic microbeads on a MACS separator. Purity of the isolated cells was checked by flow cytometry on an Attune NxT using CD138 antibodies. Total RNA was extracted with TRIzol reagent and quantified with a NanoDrop spectrophotometer. For each patient, paired RNA-seq and IR-seq were run on the CD138-negative bone marrow sample from that patient. This receptor was obtained from a donor aged 40 or older with multiple myeloma. Material for sequencing was a population of CD138-negative cells sorted from bone marrow. The sample's cell subset or site label, decoded: bone marrow mononuclear cells depleted of CD138+ plasma/myeloma cells by negative magnetic selection.

The CDR3 reads as follows: CASSLGSPGQGYEQYF. The DNA sequence is as follows: TGTGCCAGCAGCTTAGGGTCTCCGGGACAGGGCTACGAGCAGTACTTC. The chain was built from TRBV7-9 and TRBJ2-7; the central 9 bases match TRBD1. Trimming accounts for 1 base at V and 3 bases at J, while the number of junction bases matched to no gene is 7. Reading the germline V gene (reference sequence) gives CDR1 SEHNR and CDR2 FQNEAQ. The CDR3 goes from the cysteine to the phenylalanine over 16 residues. Just CDR3 DNA is preserved here, 48 bases in frame from base 1.